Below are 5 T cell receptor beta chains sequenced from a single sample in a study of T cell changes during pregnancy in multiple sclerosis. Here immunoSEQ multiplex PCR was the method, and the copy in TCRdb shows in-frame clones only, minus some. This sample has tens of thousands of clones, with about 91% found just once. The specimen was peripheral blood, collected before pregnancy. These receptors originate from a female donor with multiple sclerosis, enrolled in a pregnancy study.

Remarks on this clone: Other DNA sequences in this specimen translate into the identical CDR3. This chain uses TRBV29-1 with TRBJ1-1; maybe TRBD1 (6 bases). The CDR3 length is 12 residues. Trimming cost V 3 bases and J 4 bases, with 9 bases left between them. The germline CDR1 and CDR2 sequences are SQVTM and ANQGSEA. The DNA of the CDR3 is TGCAGCGTTGAGAGAGGGGGCACTGAAGCTTTCTTT. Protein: CSVERGGTEAFF.

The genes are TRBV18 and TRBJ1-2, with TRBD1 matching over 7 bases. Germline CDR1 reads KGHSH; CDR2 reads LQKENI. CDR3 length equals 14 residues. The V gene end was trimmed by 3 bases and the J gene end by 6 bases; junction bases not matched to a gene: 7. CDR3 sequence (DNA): TGTGCCAGCTCACCCATTCCCGGGACAGATGGCTACACCTTC. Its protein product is CASSPIPGTDGYTF.

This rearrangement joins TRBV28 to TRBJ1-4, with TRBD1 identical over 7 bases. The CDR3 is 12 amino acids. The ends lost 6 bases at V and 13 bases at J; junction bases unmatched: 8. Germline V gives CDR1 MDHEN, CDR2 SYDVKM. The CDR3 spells CASSPQGTRLFF. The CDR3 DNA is TGTGCCAGCAGCCCACAGGGGACAAGACTGTTTTTT. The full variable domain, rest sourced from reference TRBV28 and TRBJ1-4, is DVKVTQSSRYLVKRTGEKVFLECVQDMDHENMFWYRQDPGLGLRLIYFSYDVKMKEKGDIPEGYSVSREKKERFSLILESASTNQTSMYLCASSPQGTRLFFGSGTQLSVL.

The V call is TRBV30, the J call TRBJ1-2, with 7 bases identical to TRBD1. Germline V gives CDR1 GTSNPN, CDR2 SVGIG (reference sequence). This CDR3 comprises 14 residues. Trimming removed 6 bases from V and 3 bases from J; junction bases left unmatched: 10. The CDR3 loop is CACTGDTFHYGYTF. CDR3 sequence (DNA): TGTGCCTGCACAGGGGACACCTTCCACTATGGCTACACCTTC. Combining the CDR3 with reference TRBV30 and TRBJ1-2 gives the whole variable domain SQTIHQWPATLVQPVGSPLSLECTVEGTSNPNLYWYRQAAGRGLQLLFYSVGIGQISSEVPQNLSASRPQDRQFILSSKKLLLSDSGFYLCACTGDTFHYGYTFGSGTRLTVV.

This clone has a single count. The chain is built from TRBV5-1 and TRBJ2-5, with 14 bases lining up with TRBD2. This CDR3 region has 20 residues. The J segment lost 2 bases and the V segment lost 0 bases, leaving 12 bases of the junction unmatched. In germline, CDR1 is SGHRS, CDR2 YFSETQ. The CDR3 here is CASSLGGLAGERRVQETQYF. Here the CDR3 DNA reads TGCGCCAGCAGCTTGGGGGGACTAGCGGGAGAAAGAAGGGTTCAAGAGACCCAGTACTTC.